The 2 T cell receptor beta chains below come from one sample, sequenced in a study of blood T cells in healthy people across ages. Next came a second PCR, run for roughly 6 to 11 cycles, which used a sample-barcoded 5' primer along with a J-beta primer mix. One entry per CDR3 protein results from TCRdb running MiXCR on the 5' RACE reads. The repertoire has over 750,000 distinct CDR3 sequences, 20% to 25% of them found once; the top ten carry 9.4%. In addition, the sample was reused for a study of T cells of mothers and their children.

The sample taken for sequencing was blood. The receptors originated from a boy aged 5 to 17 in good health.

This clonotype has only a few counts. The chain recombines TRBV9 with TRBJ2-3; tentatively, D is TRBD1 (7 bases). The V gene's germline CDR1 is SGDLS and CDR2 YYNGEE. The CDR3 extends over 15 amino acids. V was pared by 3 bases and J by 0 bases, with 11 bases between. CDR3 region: CASSGGTASTDTQYF. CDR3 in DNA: TGTGCCAGCAGCGGCGGGACAGCTAGCACAGATACGCAGTATTTT.

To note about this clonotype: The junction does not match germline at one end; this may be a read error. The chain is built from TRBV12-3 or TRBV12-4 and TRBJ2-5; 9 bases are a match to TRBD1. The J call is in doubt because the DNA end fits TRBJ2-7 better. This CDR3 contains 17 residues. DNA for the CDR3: TGTGCCGGCAGTTCACAGGGGGCTGAAACTAATCCCTACGAGCAGTACTTC. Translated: CAGSSQGAETNPYEQYF.